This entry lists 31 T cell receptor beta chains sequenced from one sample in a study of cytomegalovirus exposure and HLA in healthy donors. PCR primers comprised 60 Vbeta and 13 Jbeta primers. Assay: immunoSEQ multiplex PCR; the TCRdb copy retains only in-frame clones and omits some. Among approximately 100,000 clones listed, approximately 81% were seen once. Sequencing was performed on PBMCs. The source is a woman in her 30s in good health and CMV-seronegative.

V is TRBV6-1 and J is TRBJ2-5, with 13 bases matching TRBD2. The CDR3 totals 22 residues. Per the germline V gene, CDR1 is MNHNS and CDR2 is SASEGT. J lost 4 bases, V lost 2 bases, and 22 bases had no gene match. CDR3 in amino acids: CASSEKAGGPTARLAGGETQYF. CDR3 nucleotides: TGTGCCAGCAGTGAAAAAGCGGGAGGGCCAACCGCTCGACTAGCGGGAGGAGAGACCCAGTACTTC.

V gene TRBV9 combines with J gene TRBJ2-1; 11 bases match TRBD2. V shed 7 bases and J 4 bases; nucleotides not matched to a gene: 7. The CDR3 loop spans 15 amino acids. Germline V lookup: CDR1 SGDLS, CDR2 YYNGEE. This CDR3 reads CASASGTSGYNEQFF. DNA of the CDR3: TGTGCCAGCGCCTCCGGGACTAGCGGATACAATGAGCAGTTCTTC. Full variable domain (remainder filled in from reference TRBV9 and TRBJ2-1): DSGVTQTPKHLITATGQRVTLRCSPRSGDLSVYWYQQSLDQGLQFLIQYYNGEERAKGNILERFSAQQFPDLHSELNLSSLELGDSALYFCASASGTSGYNEQFFGPGTRLTVL.

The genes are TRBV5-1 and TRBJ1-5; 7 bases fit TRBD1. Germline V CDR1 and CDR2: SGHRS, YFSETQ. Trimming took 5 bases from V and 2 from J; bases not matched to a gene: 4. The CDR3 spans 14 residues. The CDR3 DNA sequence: TGCGCCAGCAGTCCAGGGGGAGGCAATCAGCCCCAGCATTTT. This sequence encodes CASSPGGGNQPQHF.

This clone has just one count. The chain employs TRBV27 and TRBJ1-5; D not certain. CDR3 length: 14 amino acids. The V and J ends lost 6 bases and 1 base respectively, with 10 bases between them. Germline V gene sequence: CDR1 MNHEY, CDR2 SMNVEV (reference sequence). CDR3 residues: CASSPRRSNQPQHF. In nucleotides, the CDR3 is TGTGCCAGCAGCCCTCGGAGGAGCAATCAGCCCCAGCATTTT.

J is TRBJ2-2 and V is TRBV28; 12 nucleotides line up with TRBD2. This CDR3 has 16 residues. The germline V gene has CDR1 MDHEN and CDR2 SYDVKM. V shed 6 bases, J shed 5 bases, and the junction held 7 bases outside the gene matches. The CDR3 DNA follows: TGTGCCAGCAGCACAACCGGACTAGCGGGGACCGGGGAGCTGTTTTTT. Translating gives CASSTTGLAGTGELFF.

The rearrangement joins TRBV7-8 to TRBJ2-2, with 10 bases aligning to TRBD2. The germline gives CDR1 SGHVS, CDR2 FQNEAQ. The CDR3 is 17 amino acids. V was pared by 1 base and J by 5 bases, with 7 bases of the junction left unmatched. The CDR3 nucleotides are TGTGCCAGCAGCTTAGGTGCTAGCGGGAGTACGACCGGGGAGCTGTTTTTT. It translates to CASSLGASGSTTGELFF.

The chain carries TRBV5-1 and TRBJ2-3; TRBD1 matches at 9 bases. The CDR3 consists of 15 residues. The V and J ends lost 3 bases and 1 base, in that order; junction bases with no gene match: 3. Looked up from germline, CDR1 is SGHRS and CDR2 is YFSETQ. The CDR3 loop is CASSSGQGGTDTQYF. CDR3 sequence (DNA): TGCGCCAGCAGCTCGGGACAGGGTGGCACAGATACGCAGTATTTT.

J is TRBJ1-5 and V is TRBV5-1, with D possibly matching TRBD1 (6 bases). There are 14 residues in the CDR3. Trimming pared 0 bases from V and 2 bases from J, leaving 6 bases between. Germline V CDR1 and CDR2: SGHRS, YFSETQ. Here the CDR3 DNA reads TGCGCCAGCAGCTTGGACAGGGGCAATCAGCCCCAGCATTTT. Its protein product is CASSLDRGNQPQHF.

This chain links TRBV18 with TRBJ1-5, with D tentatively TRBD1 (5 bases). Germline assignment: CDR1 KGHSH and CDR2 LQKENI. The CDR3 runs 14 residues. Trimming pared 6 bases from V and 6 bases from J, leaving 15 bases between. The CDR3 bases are TGTGCCAGCTCCCCCATGGGGGGAAGTCAGCCCCAGCATTTT. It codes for CASSPMGGSQPQHF.

CDR3 in amino acids: CASSVTGEQYF. CDR3 nucleotide sequence: TGTGCCAGCAGTGTGACAGGGGAGCAGTATTTT. The V gene is TRBV2, the J gene TRBJ2-3; 8 nucleotides align to TRBD1. The CDR3 runs to 11 residues. V gave up 4 bases and J gave up 11 bases; unmatched junction bases: 2. Germline loops: CDR1 SNHLY, CDR2 FYNNEI.

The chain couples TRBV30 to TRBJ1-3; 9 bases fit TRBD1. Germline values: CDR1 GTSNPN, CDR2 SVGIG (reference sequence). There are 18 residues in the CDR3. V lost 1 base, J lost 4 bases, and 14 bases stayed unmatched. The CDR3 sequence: CAWSGGDREVVRGNTIYF. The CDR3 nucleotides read TGTGCCTGGAGTGGAGGGGACAGGGAGGTTGTGCGGGGAAACACCATATATTTT.

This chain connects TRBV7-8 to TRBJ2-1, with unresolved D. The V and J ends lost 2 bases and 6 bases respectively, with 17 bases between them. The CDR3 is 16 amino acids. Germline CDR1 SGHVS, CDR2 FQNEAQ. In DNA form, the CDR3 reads TGTGCCAGCAGCTTACTCCCCCGTCGGCGGTCCAATGAGCAGTTCTTC. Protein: CASSLLPRRRSNEQFF.

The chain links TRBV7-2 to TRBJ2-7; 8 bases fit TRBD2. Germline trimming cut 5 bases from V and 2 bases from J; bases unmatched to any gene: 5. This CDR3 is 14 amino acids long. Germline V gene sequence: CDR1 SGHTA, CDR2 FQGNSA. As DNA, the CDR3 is TGTGCCAGCAGCCATGGGACTAGGGCCTACGAGCAGTACTTC. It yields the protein CASSHGTRAYEQYF.

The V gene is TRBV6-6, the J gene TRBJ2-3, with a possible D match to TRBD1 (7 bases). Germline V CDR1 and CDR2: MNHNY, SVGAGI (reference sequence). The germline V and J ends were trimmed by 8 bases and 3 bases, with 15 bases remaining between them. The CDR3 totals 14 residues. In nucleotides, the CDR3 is TGTGCCAGCCTGGAGGGGGCGCGGACAGATACGCAGTATTTT. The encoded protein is CASLEGARTDTQYF.

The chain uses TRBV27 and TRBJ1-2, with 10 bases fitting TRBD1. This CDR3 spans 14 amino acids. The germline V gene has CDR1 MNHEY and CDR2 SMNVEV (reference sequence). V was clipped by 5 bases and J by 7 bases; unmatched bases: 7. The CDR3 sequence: CASSLGTGVGGYTF. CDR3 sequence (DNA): TGTGCCAGCAGTCTCGGGACAGGGGTTGGTGGCTACACCTTC.

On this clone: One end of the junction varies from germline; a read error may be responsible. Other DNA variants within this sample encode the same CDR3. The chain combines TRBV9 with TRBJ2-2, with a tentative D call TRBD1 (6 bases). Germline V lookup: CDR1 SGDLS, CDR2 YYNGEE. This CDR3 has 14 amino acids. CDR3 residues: CASSVAGVPGELFF. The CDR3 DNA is TGTGCCAGCAGCGTAGCAGGGGTACCCGGGGAGCTGTTCTTT.

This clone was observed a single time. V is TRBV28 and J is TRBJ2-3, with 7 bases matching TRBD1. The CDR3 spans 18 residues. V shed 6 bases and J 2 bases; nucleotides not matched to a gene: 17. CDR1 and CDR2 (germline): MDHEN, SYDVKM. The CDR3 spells CASSMNVRDSKPTDTQYF. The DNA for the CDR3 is TGTGCCAGCAGCATGAATGTCCGGGACAGTAAACCCACAGATACGCAGTATTTT. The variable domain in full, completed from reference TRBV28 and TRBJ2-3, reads DVKVTQSSRYLVKRTGEKVFLECVQDMDHENMFWYRQDPGLGLRLIYFSYDVKMKEKGDIPEGYSVSREKKERFSLILESASTNQTSMYLCASSMNVRDSKPTDTQYFGPGTRLTVL.

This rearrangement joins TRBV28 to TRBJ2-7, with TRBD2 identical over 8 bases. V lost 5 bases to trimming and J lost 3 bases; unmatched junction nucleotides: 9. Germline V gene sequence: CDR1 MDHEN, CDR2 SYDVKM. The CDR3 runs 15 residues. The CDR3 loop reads CASSGAGAGYYEQYF. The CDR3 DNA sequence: TGTGCCAGCAGTGGAGCGGGAGCCGGATACTACGAGCAGTACTTC.

Here the CDR3 reads CASSEFNPGTGREKLFF. The DNA of the CDR3 is TGTGCCAGCAGTGAGTTCAACCCCGGGACAGGGCGAGAAAAACTGTTTTTT. The genes are TRBV6-1 and TRBJ1-4; TRBD1 agrees at 9 bases. V lost 3 bases and J lost 8; bases outside the gene matches: 13. The CDR3 loop spans 17 amino acids. Germline values: CDR1 MNHNS, CDR2 SASEGT.

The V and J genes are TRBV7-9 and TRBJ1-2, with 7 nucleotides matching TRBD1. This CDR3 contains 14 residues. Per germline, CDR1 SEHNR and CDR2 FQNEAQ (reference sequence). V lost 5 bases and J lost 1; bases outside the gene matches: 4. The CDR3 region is CASSLDRVNYGYTF. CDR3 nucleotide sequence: TGTGCCAGCAGCCTCGACAGGGTTAACTATGGCTACACCTTC.

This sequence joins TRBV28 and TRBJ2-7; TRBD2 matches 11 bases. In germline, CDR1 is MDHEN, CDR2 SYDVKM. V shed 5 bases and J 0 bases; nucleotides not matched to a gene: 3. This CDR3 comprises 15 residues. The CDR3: CASSPTSGSSYEQYF. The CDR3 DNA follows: TGTGCCAGCAGTCCTACTAGCGGGAGCTCCTACGAGCAGTACTTC.

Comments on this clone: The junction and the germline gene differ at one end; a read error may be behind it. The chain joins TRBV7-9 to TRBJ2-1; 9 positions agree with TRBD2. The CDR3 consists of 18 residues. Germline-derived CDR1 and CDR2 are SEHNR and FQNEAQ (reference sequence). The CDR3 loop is CSSSLPPVAGGPVSEQFF. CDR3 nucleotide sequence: TGTTCCAGCAGCTTGCCCCCCGTGGCGGGAGGGCCAGTCAGTGAGCAGTTCTTC.

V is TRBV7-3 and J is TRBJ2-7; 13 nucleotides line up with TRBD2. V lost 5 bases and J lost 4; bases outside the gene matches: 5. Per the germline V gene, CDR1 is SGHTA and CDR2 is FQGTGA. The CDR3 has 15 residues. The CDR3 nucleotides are TGTGCCAGCAGCGCGGGACTAGCGGGGACGTACGAGCAGTACTTC. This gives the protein CASSAGLAGTYEQYF.

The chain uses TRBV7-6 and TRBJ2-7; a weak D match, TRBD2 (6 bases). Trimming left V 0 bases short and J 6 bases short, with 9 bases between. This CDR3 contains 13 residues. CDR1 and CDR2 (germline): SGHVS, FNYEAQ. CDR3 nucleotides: TGTGCCAGCAGCTTAGCGGTTAGCGGCGAGCAGTACTTC. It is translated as CASSLAVSGEQYF.

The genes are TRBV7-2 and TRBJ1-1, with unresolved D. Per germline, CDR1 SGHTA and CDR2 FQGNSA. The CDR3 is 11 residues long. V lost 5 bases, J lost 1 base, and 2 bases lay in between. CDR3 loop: CASSRNTEAFF. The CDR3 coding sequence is TGTGCCAGCAGCCGGAACACTGAAGCTTTCTTT.

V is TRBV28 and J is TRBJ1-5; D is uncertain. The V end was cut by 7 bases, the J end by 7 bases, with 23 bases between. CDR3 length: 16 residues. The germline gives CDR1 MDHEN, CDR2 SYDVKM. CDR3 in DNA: TGTGCCAGCAATATGAGCGGCGGCCAGTCCGGCCAGCCCCAGCATTTT. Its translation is CASNMSGGQSGQPQHF.

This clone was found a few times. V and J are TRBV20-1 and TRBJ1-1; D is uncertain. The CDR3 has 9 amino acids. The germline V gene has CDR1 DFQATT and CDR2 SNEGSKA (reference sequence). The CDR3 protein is CRAEPEAFF. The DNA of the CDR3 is TGCAGAGCCGAACCTGAAGCTTTCTTT.

The CDR3 region is CASTRGGLNTEAFF. The CDR3 bases are TGTGCCAGCACTCGGGGAGGTTTGAACACTGAAGCTTTCTTT. The J gene is TRBJ1-1, the V gene TRBV6-1; D gene unclear. Per germline, CDR1 MNHNS and CDR2 SASEGT. The CDR3 contains 14 residues. V was shortened by 7 bases and J by 0 bases, with 12 bases between the two germline ends.

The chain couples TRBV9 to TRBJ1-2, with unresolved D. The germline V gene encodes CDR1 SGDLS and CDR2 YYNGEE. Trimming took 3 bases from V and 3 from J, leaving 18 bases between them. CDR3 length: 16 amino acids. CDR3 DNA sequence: TGTGCCAGCAGCGATCCCCTCACGGGGTTAGACTATGGCTACACCTTC. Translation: CASSDPLTGLDYGYTF.

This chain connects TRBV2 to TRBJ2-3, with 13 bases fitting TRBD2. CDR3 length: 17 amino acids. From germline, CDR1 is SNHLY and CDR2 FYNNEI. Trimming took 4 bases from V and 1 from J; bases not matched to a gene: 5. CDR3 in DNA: TGTGCCAGCAGTGGGACTAGCGGGAGCTCCGGCACAGATACGCAGTATTTT. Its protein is CASSGTSGSSGTDTQYF.

CDR3 residues: CASSIGGSGAYNEQFF. CDR3 bases: TGTGCCAGTAGTATAGGGGGTAGCGGTGCCTACAATGAGCAGTTCTTC. The chain combines TRBV19 with TRBJ2-1; maybe TRBD2 (6 bases). Germline values: CDR1 LNHDA, CDR2 SQIVND (reference sequence). V was pared by 1 base and J by 2 bases, with 12 bases between. The CDR3 spans 16 residues.